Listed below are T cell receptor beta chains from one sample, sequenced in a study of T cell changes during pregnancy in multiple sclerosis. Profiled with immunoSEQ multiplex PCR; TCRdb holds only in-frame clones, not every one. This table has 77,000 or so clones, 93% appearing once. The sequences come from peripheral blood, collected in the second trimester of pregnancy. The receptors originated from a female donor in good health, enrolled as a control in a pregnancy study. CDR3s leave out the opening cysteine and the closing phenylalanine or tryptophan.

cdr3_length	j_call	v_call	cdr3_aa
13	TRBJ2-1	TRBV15	ATSRELAGGNEQF
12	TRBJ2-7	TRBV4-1	ASSQGQSSYEQY
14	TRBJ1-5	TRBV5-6	ASSLGAAGGNQPQH
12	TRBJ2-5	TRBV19	ASKSQQGFETQY
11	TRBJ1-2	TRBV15	ATSRVDGNGYT
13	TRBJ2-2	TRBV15	ATSRESGGTGELF
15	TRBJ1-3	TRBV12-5	ASGLVPGTGSGNTIY
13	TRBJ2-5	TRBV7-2	AGSTGGVDQETQY
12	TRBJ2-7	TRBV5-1	ASSHPGESYEQY
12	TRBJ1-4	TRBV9	ASSAGTGVEKLF
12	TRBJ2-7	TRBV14	ASSRREQGYEQY
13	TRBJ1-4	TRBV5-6	ASSLSGATNEKLF
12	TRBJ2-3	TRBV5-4	ASADRANTDTQY
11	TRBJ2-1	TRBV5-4	ATRNYFDNEQF
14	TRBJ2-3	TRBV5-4	ASSSFGGARRNTQY
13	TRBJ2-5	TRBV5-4	ASSTGLAGKETQY
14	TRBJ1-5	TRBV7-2	ASSLITGGGNQPQH
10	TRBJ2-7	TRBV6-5	ASSYSGKEQY
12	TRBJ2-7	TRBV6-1	ASSEEGAYDEQY
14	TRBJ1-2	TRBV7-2	ASSLTTGTNNYGYT
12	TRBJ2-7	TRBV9	ASSVNGVGHEQY
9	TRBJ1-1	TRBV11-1	ASSRATEAF
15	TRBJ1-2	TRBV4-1	ASSLTGAGELDYGYT
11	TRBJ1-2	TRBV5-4	ASSPDSNYGYT
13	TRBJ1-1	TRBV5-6	ASSSVTGMNTEAF
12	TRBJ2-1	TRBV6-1	ASSARGLRNEQF
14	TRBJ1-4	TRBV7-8	ASSLGRQPTNEKLF
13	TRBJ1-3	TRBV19	ASTLTAHSGNTIY
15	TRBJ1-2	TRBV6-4	ASSEPWGQGVGYGYT
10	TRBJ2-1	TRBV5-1	ASSITYNEQF
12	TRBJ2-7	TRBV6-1	ASSETITAYEQY
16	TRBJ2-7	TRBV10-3	ATRTGTGGPETAYEQY
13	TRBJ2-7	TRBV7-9	ASSVFIDGVYEQY
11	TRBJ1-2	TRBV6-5	ASSPDRYYGYT
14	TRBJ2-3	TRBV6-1	ASSEAVGGGSDTQY
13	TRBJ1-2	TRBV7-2	ASSLPPQATYGYT
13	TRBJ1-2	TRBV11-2	ASSLGAERNYGYT
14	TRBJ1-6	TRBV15	ATSTGRTGGGSPLH
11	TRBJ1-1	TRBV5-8	ASNPGENTEAF
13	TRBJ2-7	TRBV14	ASSQGWPTLDREY
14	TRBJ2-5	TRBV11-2	ASSWSGGRAQETQY
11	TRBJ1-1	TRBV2	ASTTGVNTEAF
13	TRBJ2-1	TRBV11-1	ASSAKGGMFHEQF
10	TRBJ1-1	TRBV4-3	ASSQDRGVAF
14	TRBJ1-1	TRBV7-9	ASSSTSTGPGTEAF
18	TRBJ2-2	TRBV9	ASSVETGARQGWDTGELF
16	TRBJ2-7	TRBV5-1	ATSDSAEGQGKFYEQY
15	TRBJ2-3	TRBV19	ASSIEGRSRGRDTQY
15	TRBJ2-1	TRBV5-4	ASSLGTSGISYNEQF